The 22 T cell receptor beta chains below all came from one sample that was sequenced in a study of sequential checkpoint blockade in melanoma (dated by TCRdb to the late 2010s). The treatment or condition label here, explained by the study, means: randomized to nivolumab then ipilimumab (arm A) or the reverse (arm B). The library was made by the immunoSEQ multiplex PCR assay. TCRdb's version of the immuneACCESS table is confined to in-frame rearrangements and falls short of the full clone set. An unresolved V gene accounts for under half of the shortfall where checked; the remainder is of unknown origin. In this sample the table shows about 16,000 clones, 85% to 95% of which occur a single time. The biggest ten clones account for roughly 23% of the sample. The source material was CD8+ T cells sorted from blood (inferred from file names), sampled from a patient given nivolumab and ipilimumab in sequence. The receptors here all came from a human donor with melanoma.

This chain joins TRBV9 and TRBJ1-1, with TRBD1 as a possible D gene (6 bases). This CDR3 is 12 amino acids long. Trimming shortened V by 4 bases and J by 8 bases, and 12 bases separated the two germline ends. Looked up from germline, CDR1 is SGDLS and CDR2 is YYNGEE. The CDR3 spells CASSQTGTEAFF. CDR3 sequence (DNA): TGTGCCAGCAGCCAAACCGGGACAGAAGCTTTCTTT. The entire variable domain, with the rest obtained from reference TRBV9 and TRBJ1-1, is as follows: DSGVTQTPKHLITATGQRVTLRCSPRSGDLSVYWYQQSLDQGLQFLIQYYNGEERAKGNILERFSAQQFPDLHSELNLSSLELGDSALYFCASSQTGTEAFFGQGTRLTVV.

This rearrangement joins TRBV4-1 to TRBJ1-2, with 8 bases lining up with TRBD1. Germline V CDR1 and CDR2: MGHRA, YSYEKL. There are 16 residues in the CDR3. Germline trimming cut 7 bases from V and 4 bases from J; bases unmatched to any gene: 14. CDR3 residues: CASTPEETTGAYGYTF. CDR3 DNA sequence: TGCGCCAGCACCCCGGAGGAGACGACAGGGGCCTATGGCTACACCTTC.

The chain combines TRBV6-5 with TRBJ1-5; D perhaps matches TRBD1 (6 bases). This CDR3 is 14 amino acids long. In germline, CDR1 is MNHEY, CDR2 SVGAGI. Trimming shortened V by 6 bases and J by 3 bases, and 12 bases separated the two germline ends. Here the CDR3 reads CASRISGVNQPQHF. CDR3 DNA: TGTGCCAGCAGAATATCAGGGGTCAATCAGCCCCAGCATTTT.

The genes are TRBV28 and TRBJ1-3; maybe TRBD1 (5 bases). Looked up from germline, CDR1 is MDHEN and CDR2 is SYDVKM. V shed 7 bases and J shed 0 bases, with 10 bases lying between them. The CDR3 consists of 14 residues. DNA for the CDR3: TGTGCCAGCAATCCAGGGTACTCTGGAAACACCATATATTTT. Amino acid sequence: CASNPGYSGNTIYF.

The chain joins TRBV2 to TRBJ2-7, with 11 bases matching TRBD2. After removal of 4 bases from V and 3 bases from J, the junction contained 2 bases not matched to a gene. CDR3 length: 14 residues. Looked up from germline, CDR1 is SNHLY and CDR2 is FYNNEI. CDR3 in DNA: TGTGCCAGCAGTGCTCTAGCGGGGGGCTACGAGCAGTACTTC. Translated: CASSALAGGYEQYF.

J is TRBJ2-2 and V is TRBV28, with 7 bases that match TRBD2. With V trimmed by 4 bases and J by 2 bases, 13 bases remained unmatched. The CDR3 loop spans 18 amino acids. Germline CDR1 is MDHEN and CDR2 is SYDVKM. Here the CDR3 reads CASSSFGPAGKNTGELFF. CDR3 coding DNA: TGTGCCAGCAGTTCCTTCGGGCCAGCGGGGAAAAACACCGGGGAGCTGTTTTTT.

The V and J genes are TRBV7-9 and TRBJ2-7; 8 bases line up with TRBD1. Per germline, CDR1 SEHNR and CDR2 FQNEAQ (reference sequence). The CDR3 spans 14 residues. J gave up 3 bases and V 7 bases, and 8 bases lay outside the gene matches. CDR3 loop: CASTSGTGLYEQYV. The DNA for the CDR3 is TGTGCCAGCACCTCCGGGACAGGCCTCTACGAGCAGTACGTC.

The chain carries TRBV28 and TRBJ1-1; 11 bases align to TRBD1. In germline, CDR1 is MDHEN, CDR2 SYDVKM. This CDR3 has 15 amino acids. The ends lost 5 bases at V and 4 bases at J; junction bases unmatched: 6. The DNA for the CDR3 is TGTGCCAGCAGTAAGGACAGGGGGCATCCCACTGAAGCTTTCTTT. Protein: CASSKDRGHPTEAFF.

This rearrangement joins TRBV6-6 to TRBJ1-2; 8 bases map to TRBD1. The trim removed 6 bases at V and 2 bases at J, leaving 8 bases unmatched. The CDR3 totals 15 residues. Germline-derived CDR1 and CDR2 are MNHNY and SVGAGI (reference sequence). CDR3 sequence: CASSRDRGLNYGYTF. DNA for the CDR3: TGTGCCAGCAGCCGTGACAGGGGCCTGAACTATGGCTACACCTTC.

The rearrangement uses TRBV28 and TRBJ1-3, with D uncertain. The CDR3 is 15 amino acids. Trimming took off 3 bases at V and 0 bases at J, with 9 bases between the two ends. The germline V gene has CDR1 MDHEN and CDR2 SYDVKM. The CDR3 nucleotides are TGTGCCAGCAGTTTTCGCGGTCTCTCTGGAAACACCATATATTTT. Protein: CASSFRGLSGNTIYF.

The chain employs TRBV7-8 and TRBJ2-7, with 11 bases matching TRBD1. The CDR3 extends over 16 amino acids. J was trimmed by 5 bases and V by 0 bases; bases with no gene match: 6. The V gene's germline CDR1 is SGHVS and CDR2 FQNEAQ. The CDR3 DNA follows: TGTGCCAGCAGCTTAGCCCGGGACAGGGGGGACCACGAGCAGTACTTC. This codes for CASSLARDRGDHEQYF.

The V gene is TRBV9, the J gene TRBJ1-3; D gene unclear. The length of the CDR3 is 17 residues. Per the germline V gene, CDR1 is SGDLS and CDR2 is YYNGEE. Trimming pared 0 bases from V and 4 bases from J, leaving 17 bases between. The CDR3 reads CASSVEEAGQPGNTIYF. Written as DNA, the CDR3 is TGTGCCAGCAGCGTAGAGGAGGCCGGGCAGCCCGGAAACACCATATATTTT.

CDR3 sequence reads: CASSYSGVGPMGYTF. The CDR3 nucleotides read TGTGCCAGCAGTTACTCGGGAGTAGGGCCGATGGGCTACACCTTC. This chain joins TRBV6-5 and TRBJ1-2; the D is unclear. Trimming pared 0 bases from V and 8 bases from J, leaving 16 bases between. Germline assignment: CDR1 MNHEY and CDR2 SVGAGI. This CDR3 contains 15 residues.

As DNA, the CDR3 is TGCGCCAGCAGTAACAGGGCCTTCTCTGAAGCTTTCTTT. Translated, it gives CASSNRAFSEAFF. The V gene is TRBV4-3, the J gene TRBJ1-1, with TRBD1 as a possible D gene (6 bases). Trimming stripped 6 bases from V and 6 bases from J, with 14 bases between. CDR3 length equals 13 residues. The germline V gene encodes CDR1 LGHNA and CDR2 YSLEER.

This chain joins TRBV18 and TRBJ1-2; a possible D gene is TRBD1 (6 bases). Trimming pared 0 bases from V and 1 base from J, leaving 12 bases between. Per the germline V gene, CDR1 is KGHSH and CDR2 is LQKENI. The CDR3 spans 16 residues. CDR3 region: CASSPPRGRHNYGYTF. In DNA form, the CDR3 reads TGTGCCAGCTCACCACCAAGGGGGAGACATAACTATGGCTACACCTTC.

The V call is TRBV18, the J call TRBJ1-4, with a possible D match to TRBD1 (6 bases). Germline V gene data show CDR1 as KGHSH and CDR2 as LQKENI. V lost 5 bases to trimming and J lost 4 bases, with 14 bases between them. CDR3 length equals 15 residues. The CDR3: CASSSTTGFNEKLFF. DNA of the CDR3: TGTGCCAGCTCATCGACGACAGGTTTTAATGAAAAACTGTTTTTT.

This clone was counted once. This chain connects TRBV4-1 to TRBJ1-1, with a possible D match to TRBD1 (5 bases). CDR1 is MGHRA and CDR2 is YSYEKL in the germline V gene. V lost 1 base and J lost 12, with 12 bases in between. The CDR3 covers 12 residues. CDR3 sequence (DNA): TGCGCCAGCAGCCAAGTGGGGGGGTCGTCTTTCTTT. Protein sequence: CASSQVGGSSFF.

Only one count was recorded for this clone. The chain uses TRBV9 and TRBJ1-1; TRBD1 is a possible D gene (5 bases). This CDR3 has 17 amino acids. V was clipped by 0 bases and J by 0 bases, with 15 bases between them. Germline assignment: CDR1 SGDLS and CDR2 YYNGEE. The CDR3 sequence: CASSVEGWVSMNTEAFF. CDR3 nucleotide sequence: TGTGCCAGCAGCGTAGAGGGGTGGGTGTCAATGAACACTGAAGCTTTCTTT.

The rearrangement uses TRBV30 and TRBJ2-2; 12 bases match TRBD2. Germline CDR1 is GTSNPN and CDR2 is SVGIG (reference sequence). After removal of 3 bases from V and 9 bases from J, the junction contained 5 bases not matched to a gene. There are 14 residues in the CDR3. CDR3 residues: CAWSLAGGPWELFF. DNA for the CDR3: TGTGCCTGGAGCCTAGCGGGGGGGCCCTGGGAGCTGTTTTTT.

The chain carries TRBV28 and TRBJ2-7; the D gene is possibly TRBD1 (6 bases). Trimming removed 7 bases from V and 2 bases from J, with 18 bases in between. CDR1 is MDHEN and CDR2 is SYDVKM in the germline V gene. The CDR3 is 15 residues long. The CDR3: CASTFRGTTAYEQYF. The CDR3 DNA follows: TGTGCCAGCACTTTCAGAGGGACAACCGCCTACGAGCAGTACTTC.

The chain joins TRBV29-1 to TRBJ1-2; the D gene is possibly TRBD1 (6 bases). The V and J ends lost 4 bases and 6 bases respectively, with 15 bases between them. CDR3 length equals 13 residues. Per the germline V gene, CDR1 is SQVTM and CDR2 is ANQGSEA. CDR3 amino acids: CSVVWTEINGYTF. The CDR3 DNA reads TGCAGCGTTGTTTGGACAGAAATAAATGGCTACACCTTC.

V usage is TRBV27 and J usage is TRBJ1-1; D remains ambiguous. V lost 1 base and J lost 5, with 11 bases in between. The CDR3 contains 14 residues. Germline values: CDR1 MNHEY, CDR2 SMNVEV (reference sequence). This CDR3 reads CASSLYLGGTEAFF. The CDR3 nucleotides read TGTGCCAGCAGTTTATACCTCGGAGGAACTGAAGCTTTCTTT.